This T cell receptor (beta chain) derives from a study of blood T cell repertoires in COVID-19. V dropped 3 bases and J dropped 5; count of bases not matched to a gene: 3. This CDR3 comprises 15 residues. CDR1 is SNHLY and CDR2 is FYNNEI in the germline V gene. Method: immunoSEQ multiplex PCR; TCRdb's copy keeps in-frame clones and lacks some. In the table there are some 200,000 clones, approximately 87% of which are singletons. Participant ages covered about 18 to 95 years across 20 to 25 US areas. The TCR originated in a woman aged 45-65 years in a cohort exposed to, infected with or recovered from COVID-19 (not recorded which). The specimen sequenced was PBMCs or T cells enriched from blood (not recorded which). The chain carries TRBV2 and TRBJ2-5; TRBD2 agrees at 13 bases. The CDR3 coding sequence is TGTGCCAGCAGTGACGGACTAGCGGGGGTGGAGACCCAGTACTTC. This codes for CASSDGLAGVETQYF.